What follows are 15 T cell receptor beta chains derived from one specimen sequenced in a study of radiotherapy plus CTLA-4 blockade in lung cancer listed by TCRdb under 2018. Preparation of the library involved the immunoSEQ multiplex PCR assay. TCRdb limited this immuneACCESS table to in-frame rearrangements with V and J called. A share of clones is missing; checked studies link under half to unresolved V genes, and the rest is unexplained. In all, the sample holds about 88,000 clones, and 72% of those were seen once. The ten largest clones represent roughly an eighth of the sample. Specimen: peripheral blood, collected from a patient treated with radiotherapy plus ipilimumab. These receptor sequences come from a human donor with non-small cell lung cancer that progressed on radiotherapy plus ipilimumab.

V gene TRBV7-3 combines with J gene TRBJ1-1; 8 bases align to TRBD1. In germline, CDR1 is SGHTA, CDR2 FQGTGA. J was trimmed by 4 bases and V by 4 bases; bases with no gene match: 5. The CDR3 has 14 residues. The CDR3 sequence: CASSYRGSGTEAFF. The CDR3 DNA follows: TGTGCCAGCAGCTACAGGGGGTCAGGCACTGAAGCTTTCTTT.

Remarks on this clone: Germline is not matched at one junction end, which may reflect a read error. The rearrangement joins TRBV6-1 to TRBJ1-4; a possible D gene is TRBD1 (6 bases). The length of the CDR3 is 16 residues. Germline lookup yields CDR1 MNHNS and CDR2 SASEGT. The CDR3 loop is CASNEATGFVGEKLFF. The DNA of the CDR3 is TGTGCCAGCAATGAAGCAACAGGGTTCGTCGGCGAAAAACTGTTTTTT.

This chain joins TRBV6-6 and TRBJ1-4; D is possibly TRBD1 (5 bases). V was clipped by 2 bases and J by 0 bases, with 7 bases between them. Germline V CDR1 and CDR2: MNHNY, SVGAGI (reference sequence). This CDR3 region has 15 residues. In DNA form, the CDR3 reads TGTGCCAGCAGTTACGAACAGGCAACTAATGAAAAACTGTTTTTT. It is translated as CASSYEQATNEKLFF.

The chain recombines TRBV30 with TRBJ1-1, with a possible D match to TRBD1 (5 bases). The CDR3 runs 15 residues. Per germline, CDR1 GTSNPN and CDR2 SVGIG (reference sequence). V was trimmed by 3 bases and J by 1 base, leaving 15 bases between them. The CDR3 region is CAWRGPGRGNTEAFF. DNA of the CDR3: TGTGCCTGGAGGGGCCCGGGACGGGGGAACACTGAAGCTTTCTTT.

A remark on this clone: A read error may produce the germline difference seen at one junction end. This rearrangement joins TRBV7-8 to TRBJ1-2, with no clear D. This CDR3 is 13 amino acids long. Germline V gives CDR1 SGHVS, CDR2 FQNEAQ. The CDR3 DNA follows: TGTGCCAGCAGCTCTCGGCGGGCCTATGACTACACCTTC. Its protein is CASSSRRAYDYTF. Full variable domain (remainder filled in from reference TRBV7-8 and TRBJ1-2): GAGVSQSPRYKVAKRGQDVALRCDPISGHVSLFWYQQALGQGPEFLTYFQNEAQLDKSGLPSDRFFAERPEGSVSTLKIQRTQQEDSAVYLCASSSRRAYDYTFGSGTRLTVV.

This sequence joins TRBV5-1 and TRBJ2-2; D perhaps matches TRBD1 (6 bases). CDR3 length: 15 residues. V gave up 4 bases and J gave up 6 bases, with 16 bases separating them. The germline V gene has CDR1 SGHRS and CDR2 YFSETQ. The CDR3 spells CASSPMGAGAGELFF. DNA for the CDR3: TGCGCCAGCAGCCCCATGGGGGCTGGGGCCGGGGAGCTGTTTTTT.

The rearrangement uses TRBV13 and TRBJ1-2; D is possibly TRBD1 (6 bases). The germline V gene encodes CDR1 PRHDT and CDR2 FYEKMQ (reference sequence). This CDR3 region has 16 residues. V was clipped by 2 bases and J by 6 bases, with 19 bases between them. Here the CDR3 reads CASSLRPRGGLHGYTF. The CDR3 coding sequence is TGTGCCAGCAGCTTAAGACCCAGGGGAGGTTTGCATGGCTACACCTTC.

The chain combines TRBV11-2 with TRBJ2-7; TRBD2 matches 10 bases. V dropped 6 bases and J dropped 2; count of bases not matched to a gene: 4. Germline CDR1 SGHAT, CDR2 FQNNGV. CDR3 length: 14 amino acids. CDR3 bases: TGTGCCAGCAGTCTGAGCGGGAGGGCCTACGAGCAGTACTTC. As protein: CASSLSGRAYEQYF.

The chain is built from TRBV2 and TRBJ2-2; 7 nucleotides align to TRBD2. The germline V gene encodes CDR1 SNHLY and CDR2 FYNNEI. J gave up 1 base and V 6 bases, and 5 bases lay outside the gene matches. This CDR3 is built from 15 residues. The CDR3 DNA follows: TGTGCCAGCAGCTCGAGCGGGGTGAACACCGGGGAGCTGTTTTTT. Protein sequence: CASSSSGVNTGELFF.

The genes are TRBV5-1 and TRBJ2-3; 16 bases are a match to TRBD2. The germline CDR1 and CDR2 sequences are SGHRS and YFSETQ. This CDR3 region has 17 residues. With V trimmed by 4 bases and J by 6 bases, 8 bases remained unmatched. The CDR3 loop reads CASSPGTSGGATDTQYF. In DNA, the CDR3 is TGCGCCAGCAGCCCCGGGACTAGCGGGGGGGCGACGGATACGCAGTATTTT. The variable domain in full, completed from reference TRBV5-1 and TRBJ2-3, reads KAGVTQTPRYLIKTRGQQVTLSCSPISGHRSVSWYQQTPGQGLQFLFEYFSETQRNKGNFPGRFSGRQFSNSRSEMNVSTLELGDSALYLCASSPGTSGGATDTQYFGPGTRLTVL.

The chain carries TRBV27 and TRBJ2-2; a possible D gene is TRBD1 (6 bases). Trimming cost V 3 bases and J 2 bases, with 7 bases left between them. The CDR3 sequence is 14 residues long. CDR1 is MNHEY and CDR2 is SMNVEV in the germline V gene (reference sequence). The CDR3 DNA is TGTGCCAGCAGTTTCAGGGGAAACACCGGGGAGCTGTTTTTT. It codes for CASSFRGNTGELFF.

The rearrangement links TRBV6-5 to TRBJ1-5, with a weak D call TRBD1 (5 bases). The CDR3 covers 15 residues. Germline V lookup: CDR1 MNHEY, CDR2 SVGAGI. Trimming removed 6 bases at V and 9 bases at J, with 21 bases between. This CDR3 reads CASSASAVGGSPQHF. CDR3 in DNA: TGTGCCAGCAGCGCCAGTGCAGTTGGGGGTTCGCCCCAGCATTTT.

This clone turned up a few times. V is TRBV5-4 and J is TRBJ2-7; possibly TRBD1 or TRBD2 for D (5 bases each). There are 15 residues in the CDR3. Germline values: CDR1 SGHNT, CDR2 YYREEE (reference sequence). V lost 2 bases to trimming and J lost 0 bases, with 12 bases between them. The DNA for the CDR3 is TGTGCCAGCAGCTTTGAATGGGACGACTCCTACGAGCAGTACTTC. Protein product: CASSFEWDDSYEQYF.

The chain is built from TRBV11-2 and TRBJ1-3; the match to TRBD1 covers 7 bases. Germline trimming cut 5 bases from V and 4 bases from J; bases unmatched to any gene: 2. This CDR3 has 13 amino acids. The germline gives CDR1 SGHAT, CDR2 FQNNGV. The CDR3 nucleotides are TGTGCCAGCAGCGGGGGACAGGGAAACACCATATATTTT. Protein sequence: CASSGGQGNTIYF.

This clone occurred a few times. V is TRBV7-9 and J is TRBJ2-2; D gene ambiguous. This CDR3 comprises 16 residues. V lost 1 base, J lost 0 bases, and 9 bases lay in between. Germline CDR1 SEHNR, CDR2 FQNEAQ (reference sequence). The CDR3: CASSLGWGTNTGELFF. CDR3 in DNA: TGTGCCAGCAGCTTAGGATGGGGTACGAACACCGGGGAGCTGTTTTTT.